This TCR beta chain was obtained from a study of blood T cell repertoires in COVID-19. Here immunoSEQ multiplex PCR was the method, and the copy in TCRdb shows in-frame clones only, minus some. Altogether around 150,000 clones are present, around 86% being singletons, with the ten largest covering roughly 3.5%. Unmatched junction bases numbered 9, after V lost 1 base and J lost 4 bases. Germline values: CDR1 LNHNV, CDR2 YYDKDF (reference sequence). The CDR3 covers 17 residues. Sequenced material: peripheral blood. The chain carries TRBV15 and TRBJ2-1; 8 bases agree with TRBD2. The sequence was obtained from a man aged 70 or older with acute or convalescent COVID-19. The CDR3: CATSRGPSGSAYNEQFF. Written as DNA, the CDR3 is TGTGCCACCAGCAGAGGCCCGAGCGGGAGTGCGTACAATGAGCAGTTCTTC.